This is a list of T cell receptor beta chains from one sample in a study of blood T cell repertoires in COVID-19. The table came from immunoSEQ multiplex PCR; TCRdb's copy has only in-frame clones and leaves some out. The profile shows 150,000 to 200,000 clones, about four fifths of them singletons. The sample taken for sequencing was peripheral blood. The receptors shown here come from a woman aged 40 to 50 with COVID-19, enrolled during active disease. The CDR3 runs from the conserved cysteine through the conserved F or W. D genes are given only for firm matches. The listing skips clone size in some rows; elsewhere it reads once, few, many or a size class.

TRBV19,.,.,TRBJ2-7,CASRPASGSSSYEQYF,TGTGCCAGTAGACCCGCATCAGGGTCGAGCTCCTACGAGCAGTACTTC
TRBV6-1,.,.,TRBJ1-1,CASSDGYTEAFF,TGTGCCAGCAGTGACGGGTACACTGAAGCTTTCTTT
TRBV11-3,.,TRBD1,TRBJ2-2,CASSSPTGGTDTGELFF,TGTGCCAGCAGCTCGCCGACAGGGGGCACTGACACCGGGGAGCTGTTTTTT
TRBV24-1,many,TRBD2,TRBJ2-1,CATSDSGTSGRARGIDEQFF,TGTGCCACCAGTGACTCCGGGACTAGCGGGAGGGCCCGTGGTATAGATGAGCAGTTCTTC
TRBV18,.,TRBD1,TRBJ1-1,CASSGTGANTEAFF,TGTGCCAGCTCAGGGACAGGGGCTAACACTGAAGCTTTCTTT
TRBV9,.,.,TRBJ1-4,CASSVDVSTNEKLFF,TGTGCCAGCAGCGTAGATGTCTCCACTAATGAAAAACTGTTTTTT
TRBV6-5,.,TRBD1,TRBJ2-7,CASGLTGTSSYEQYF,TGTGCCAGCGGGTTGACAGGGACGAGCTCCTACGAGCAGTACTTC
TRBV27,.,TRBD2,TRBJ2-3,CASSSSGGPGDTQYF,TGTGCCAGCAGTTCTAGCGGGGGCCCGGGGGATACGCAGTATTTT
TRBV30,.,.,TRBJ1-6,CAWSAEVGNSPLHF,TGTGCCTGGAGTGCGGAGGTAGGAAATTCACCCCTCCACTTT
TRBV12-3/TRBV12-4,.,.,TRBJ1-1,CASSLWGDTEAFF,TGTGCCAGCAGTTTGTGGGGCGACACTGAAGCTTTCTTT
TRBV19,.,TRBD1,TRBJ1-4,CASRPGQSTNEKLFF,TGTGCCAGTAGGCCGGGACAGTCAACTAATGAAAAACTGTTTTTT
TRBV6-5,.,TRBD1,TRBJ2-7,CASSWDRGRYEQYF,TGTGCCAGCAGTTGGGACAGGGGGCGGTACGAGCAGTACTTC
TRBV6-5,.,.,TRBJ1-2,CASSYPGATWCIF,TGTGCCAGCAGTTACCCAGGGGCGACCTGGTGCATCTTC
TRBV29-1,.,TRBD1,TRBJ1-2,CSARQGLYYGYTF,TGCAGCGCTCGACAGGGGTTATACTATGGCTACACCTTC
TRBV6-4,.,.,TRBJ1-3,CASSVSGTRGNTIYF,TGTGCCAGCAGTGTTTCCGGGACAAGAGGAAACACCATATATTTT
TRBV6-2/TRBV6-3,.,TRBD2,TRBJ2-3,CASSSERGGGTQYF,TGTGCCAGCAGTTCAGAGCGGGGAGGAGGTACGCAGTATTTT
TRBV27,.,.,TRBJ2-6,CASSFWGPGANVLTF,TGTGCCAGCAGTTTCTGGGGGCCTGGGGCCAACGTCCTGACTTTC
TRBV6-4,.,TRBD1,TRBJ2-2,CASSTGTGDGGELFF,TGTGCCAGCAGTACCGGGACAGGGGACGGCGGGGAGCTGTTTTTT
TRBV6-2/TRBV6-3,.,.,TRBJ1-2,CASSQLQGKPRGYTF,TGTGCCAGCAGCCAATTACAGGGCAAACCAAGAGGCTACACCTTC
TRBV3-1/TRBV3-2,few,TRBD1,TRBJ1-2,CASSEPGQLYGYTF,TGTGCCAGCAGCGAGCCGGGACAGCTGTATGGCTACACCTTC
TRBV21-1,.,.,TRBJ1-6,CASSKGGYSPLHF,TGTGCCAGCAGCAAAGGGGGCTACTCACCCCTCCACTTT
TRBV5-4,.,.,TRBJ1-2,CASSGALYGYTF,TGTGCCAGCAGCGGGGCCCTCTATGGCTACACCTTC
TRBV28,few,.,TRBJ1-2,CASTVNPWGVEGYTF,TGTGCCAGCACCGTAAACCCTTGGGGGGTAGAGGGCTACACCTTC
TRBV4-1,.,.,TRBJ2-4,CASSQVGGKYIQYF,TGCGCCAGCAGCCAAGTTGGAGGAAAGTACATTCAGTACTTC
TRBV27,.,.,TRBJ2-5,CASNLRGSETQYF,TGTGCCAGCAATTTGAGAGGGTCAGAGACCCAGTACTTC
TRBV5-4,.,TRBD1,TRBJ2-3,CASSLQGKDTQYF,TGTGCCAGCAGCTTACAGGGGAAAGATACGCAGTATTTT
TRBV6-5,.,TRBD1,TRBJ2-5,CASSRDSLQETQYF,TGTGCCAGCAGTCGGGACAGCCTTCAAGAGACCCAGTACTTC
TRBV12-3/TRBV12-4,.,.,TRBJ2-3,CASRLATDTQYF,TGTGCCAGCAGACTCGCCACAGATACGCAGTATTTT
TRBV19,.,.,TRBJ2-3,CASSPRGSRDTQYF,TGTGCCAGTAGCCCCCGGGGGTCCCGAGATACGCAGTATTTT
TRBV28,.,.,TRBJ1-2,CASSLLQGNYGYTF,TGTGCCAGCAGTTTGCTCCAGGGTAACTATGGCTACACCTTC
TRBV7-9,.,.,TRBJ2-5,CASSPGEETQYF,TGTGCCAGCAGCCCCGGAGAAGAGACCCAGTACTTC
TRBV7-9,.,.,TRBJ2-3,CASSSRPGLDTQYF,TGTGCCAGCAGCTCCCGGCCAGGGTTAGATACGCAGTATTTT
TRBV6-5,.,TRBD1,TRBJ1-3,CASSVSGTGGNTIYF,TGTGCCAGCAGCGTGTCCGGGACAGGGGGAAACACCATATATTTT
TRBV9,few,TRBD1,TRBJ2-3,CASSYGTGTYTQYF,TGTGCCAGCAGCTACGGGACAGGGACCTATACGCAGTATTTT
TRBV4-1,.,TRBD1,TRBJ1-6,CASSQDSPGGISPLHF,TGCGCCAGCAGCCAAGATTCCCCAGGGGGTATCTCACCCCTCCACTTT
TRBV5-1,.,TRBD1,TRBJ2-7,CASSLRDRETYEQYF,TGCGCCAGCAGCTTGCGGGACAGGGAAACCTACGAGCAGTACTTC
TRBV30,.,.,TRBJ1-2,CAWSVNPGVYGYTF,TGTGCCTGGAGTGTGAACCCGGGAGTATATGGCTACACCTTC
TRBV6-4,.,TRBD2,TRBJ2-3,CASSDSKTSGSADTQYF,TGTGCCAGCAGTGACTCAAAGACTAGCGGGAGTGCAGATACGCAGTATTTT
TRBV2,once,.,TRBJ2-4,CASGVGLAKNIQYF,TGTGCCAGTGGGGTGGGGCTAGCCAAAAACATTCAGTACTTC
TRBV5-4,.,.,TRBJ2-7,CASSLVSSDSYEQYF,TGTGCCAGCAGCTTGGTGTCTAGCGACTCCTACGAGCAGTACTTC